A selection of T cell receptor beta chains follows, all from one sample in a study of T-cell reconstitution after alpha-beta-depleted transplantation in children. TCRdb independently ran MiXCR on the PCR reads; one entry per CDR3 protein. The sample gives 610,000 or so distinct CDR3 sequences, around 27% of which show up once; less than 40% is in the top ten. The sample in question was PBMCs, obtained before TCRalphabeta/CD19-depleted stem cell transplant. The receptors here all came from a boy under three years old with Wiskott-Aldrich syndrome, due to receive a stem cell transplant. Both conserved end residues are part of each CDR3. Some rows have no size entry. The others give once, few or many, or a class for an expanded clone.

-	16	TRBJ1-1	TRBV4-2	CASSHPVGGRNTEAFF
few	14	TRBJ2-1	TRBV30	CAWSVRNGHNEQFF
few	15	TRBJ2-7	TRBV5-1	CASSLFAGSNYEQYF
few	15	TRBJ2-3	TRBV27	CASSLYGRSTDTQYF
few	17	TRBJ2-3	TRBV5-1	CASSNALVGIGSDTQYF
few	14	TRBJ2-7	TRBV20-1	CSARDMRRSYEQYF
few	12	TRBJ2-1	TRBV20-1	CRCAGTHNEQFF
-	14	TRBJ2-7	TRBV7-9	CASSSDGIAFVQYF
few	16	TRBJ2-3	TRBV10-1	CASSDTSGSSTDTQYF
-	14	TRBJ1-4	TRBV5-5	CASSLWGINEKLFF
-	13	TRBJ2-1	TRBV14	CASSQAPGTSQFF
-	13	TRBJ1-5	TRBV5-6	CASSWGANQPQHF
few	17	TRBJ2-1	TRBV24-1	CATLQEWSVSARDEQFF
few	14	TRBJ1-1	TRBV20-1	CSAKAGGMNTEAFF
-	16	TRBJ2-2	TRBV4-1	CASSQEGGFYTGELFF
-	18	TRBJ2-3	TRBV5-1	CASSQIQGEGLDAGTQYF
once	13	TRBJ2-7	TRBV5-1	CASSSGSTGEQYF
-	16	TRBJ2-7	TRBV7-9	CASSLRGNPTTYEQYF
-	17	TRBJ2-1	TRBV12-3/TRBV12-4	CASRTTSGSFSYNEQFF
few	13	TRBJ2-7	TRBV29-1	CSVVDRGSYEQYF